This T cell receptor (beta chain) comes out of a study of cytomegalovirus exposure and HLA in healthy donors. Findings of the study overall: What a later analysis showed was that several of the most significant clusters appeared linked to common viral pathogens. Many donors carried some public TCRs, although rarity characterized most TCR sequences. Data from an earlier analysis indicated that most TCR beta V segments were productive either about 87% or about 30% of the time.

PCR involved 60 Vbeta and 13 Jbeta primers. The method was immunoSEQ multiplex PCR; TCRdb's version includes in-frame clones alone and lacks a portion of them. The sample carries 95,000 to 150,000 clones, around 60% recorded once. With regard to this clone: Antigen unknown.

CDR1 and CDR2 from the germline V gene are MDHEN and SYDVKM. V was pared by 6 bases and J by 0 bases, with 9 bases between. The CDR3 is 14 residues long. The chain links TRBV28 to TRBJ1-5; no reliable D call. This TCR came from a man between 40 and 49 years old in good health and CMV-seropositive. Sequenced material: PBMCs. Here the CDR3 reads CASSLQLSNQPQHF. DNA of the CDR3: TGTGCCAGCAGCCTACAGCTTAGCAATCAGCCCCAGCATTTT.